This TCR beta chain was documented in a study of blood T cell repertoires in COVID-19. As for the study in general: Acute and convalescent COVID-19 specimens originated in the United States, Italy and Spain. Sample material is recorded as cDNA or gDNA derived from T cells, B-cell-depleted T cells, or PBMCs.

V lost 7 bases, J lost 3 bases, and 13 bases lay in between. Germline V gene lookup returns CDR1 SNHLY and CDR2 FYNNEI. CDR3 length: 13 amino acids. As originally analysed: Amplification with reference gene primers provided the estimates of nucleated cell counts. Profiled with immunoSEQ multiplex PCR; TCRdb holds only in-frame clones, not every one. For V, J and clone size, that table is used; D and trimming come from the DNA. The sample carries around 250,000 clones, over 75% recorded once. Sequencing was done on a sample of peripheral blood. The chain uses TRBV2 and TRBJ2-7, with a possible D match to TRBD1 (6 bases). The receptor was derived from a man aged 25 to 45 who had recovered from COVID-19. The CDR3 DNA sequence: TGTGCCAGCACTAAGGACAGATACTACGAGCAGTACTTC. The encoded protein is CASTKDRYYEQYF.